The 12 T cell receptor beta chains reported below all come from one sample, sequenced in a study of T cell clonality in common variable immunodeficiency. The assay was immunoSEQ multiplex PCR, and TCRdb's table has in-frame clones only and misses some. The sample shows tens of thousands of clones, none of them appearing just once. Sequencing input: peripheral blood mononuclear cells. The receptors stem from a person between 18 and 75 years old in good health.

Note on this clone: The CDR3 goes on 3 residues after the read ends, and that part is filled in from the germline J gene. The V and J genes are TRBV6-1 and TRBJ1-1, with D maybe TRBD1 (5 bases). The CDR3 totals 14 residues. Trimming shortened V by 1 base and J by 4 bases, and 10 bases separated the two germline ends. CDR1 is MNHNS, CDR2 SASEGT, per germline. CDR3 loop: CASSEVPGPTEAFF. The covered CDR3 bases are TGTGCCAGCAGTGAAGTCCCAGGGCCCACTGAA.

This clone was counted many times. The junction and the germline gene differ at one end; a read error may be behind it. Read sequence stops 3 residues before the CDR3 end, and the germline J gene provides the missing end. Other DNA variants within this sample encode the same CDR3. The chain employs TRBV4-1 and TRBJ1-3; D might be TRBD1 (6 bases). Germline-derived CDR1 and CDR2 are MGHRA and YSYEKL. The CDR3 covers 13 residues. The CDR3 loop is CASSQEAGDTIYF. The CDR3 DNA, read in part, is TGCGCCAGCAGCCAAGAAGCCGGGGACACA.

This clone is medium-sized by share. The read ends 3 residues early relative to the CDR3; the germline J gene fills the gap. J is TRBJ1-3 and V is TRBV6-2 or TRBV6-3; D possibly corresponds to TRBD1 (6 bases). The germline V and J ends were trimmed by 7 bases and 0 bases, with 13 bases remaining between them. Germline values: CDR1 MNHEY, CDR2 SVGEGT. The CDR3 extends over 15 amino acids. The CDR3 region is CASTLQGLSGNTIYF. The DNA read from the CDR3 is TGTGCCAGCACGTTACAGGGCCTCTCTGGAAACACC.

This clone has a count of ten or more. The CDR3 end lies 3 residues beyond the end of the read and is filled in from the germline J gene. V and J are TRBV7-9 and TRBJ2-7; D is unresolved. The CDR3 is 12 amino acids. Trimming removed 5 bases at V and 0 bases at J, with 5 bases between. Germline CDR1 and CDR2: SEHNR and FQNEAQ (reference sequence). Incomplete CDR3 DNA: TGTGCCAGCAGCCCTCCCTCCTACGAG. Amino acid sequence: CASSPPSYE. Given in full, the CDR3 is CASSPPSYEQYF. Full variable domain (outside the CDR3, taken from reference TRBV7-9 and TRBJ2-7): DTGVSQNPRHKITKRGQNVTFRCDPISEHNRLYWYRQTLGQGPEFLTYFQNEAQLEKSRLLSDRFSAERPKGSFSTLEIQRTEQGDSAMYLCASSPPSYEQYFGPGTRLTVT.

The sample holds many counts of this clone. The observed sequence ends 3 residues before the CDR3 terminus, with the missing tail filled in from the germline J gene. This chain uses TRBV11-2 with TRBJ1-4; the D gene is possibly TRBD1 (6 bases). The CDR3 length is 14 residues. The germline V gene encodes CDR1 SGHAT and CDR2 FQNNGV. Trimming left V 4 bases short and J 4 bases short, with 10 bases between. CDR3 protein: CASSSGHLNEKLFF. The sequenced CDR3 bases are TGTGCCAGCAGCTCGGGACACCTTAATGAAAAA.

This clone was picked up many times. The read terminates 3 residues ahead of where the CDR3 ends, so the germline J gene completes it. The rearrangement uses TRBV20-1 and TRBJ2-2, with D possibly matching TRBD1 (6 bases). Germline V gene sequence: CDR1 DFQATT, CDR2 SNEGSKA (reference sequence). Trimming pared 6 bases from V and 4 bases from J, leaving 15 bases between. This CDR3 region has 14 residues. The part of the CDR3 DNA that was read is TGCAGTGCAGAGGACAGACTTTCCACCGGGGAG. It specifies CSAEDRLSTGE. The entire CDR3 sequence reads CSAEDRLSTGELFF.

This clone was detected many times. With the read ending 3 residues before the CDR3 end, the germline J gene is used to fill in that end. This chain uses TRBV5-1 with TRBJ2-1, with D maybe TRBD1 (5 bases). This CDR3 has 19 amino acids. With 0 bases removed from V and 4 bases from J, the gap between germline ends came to 23 bases. Germline V gene data show CDR1 as SGHRS and CDR2 as YFSETQ. CDR3 loop: CASSLEQGEGRGLYNEQFF. The CDR3 bases that were read are TGCGCCAGCAGCTTGGAACAAGGGGAAGGAAGAGGCCTTTACAATGAG.

In regard to this clone: Sequencing ends 3 residues short of the CDR3 end; the germline J gene provides the rest. The genes are TRBV5-4 and TRBJ2-1, with TRBD1 identical over 7 bases. CDR1 is SGHNT, CDR2 YYREEE, per germline (reference sequence). CDR3 length equals 15 residues. Trimming cost V 3 bases and J 9 bases; bases outside gene matches: 12. The CDR3 sequence: CASSSTPDRVVEQFF. The CDR3 bases that were read are TGTGCCAGCAGCTCCACTCCCGACAGGGTAGTTGAG.

This clone was seen many times. Read coverage stops 3 residues before the CDR3 terminus; the germline J gene supplies the remainder. The genes are TRBV5-6 and TRBJ2-5; D remains unclear. CDR3 length: 12 amino acids. The V gene lost 3 bases and the J gene lost 3 bases, with 6 bases spanning the gap. Germline loops: CDR1 SGHDT, CDR2 YYEEEE. CDR3 sequence reads: CASSYLEETQYF. Incomplete CDR3 DNA: TGTGCCAGCAGCTACTTAGAAGAGACC.

This clone was observed many times. CDR3 in amino acids: CASSETVSGNTIYF. The DNA read from the CDR3 is TGTGCCAGCAGTGAAACAGTCTCTGGAAACACC. The gene calls are TRBV6-1 and TRBJ1-3; D remains unclear. The read halts 3 residues ahead of the CDR3 end, with the missing end drawn from the germline J gene. This CDR3 comprises 14 residues. Germline CDR1 and CDR2: MNHNS and SASEGT. Trimming removed 2 bases from V and 0 bases from J, with 5 bases in between.

In its sample, this clone was seen many times. The CDR3 end lies 3 residues beyond the end of the read and is filled in from the germline J gene. V usage is TRBV9 and J usage is TRBJ2-7, with a possible D match to TRBD2 (6 bases). With 4 bases removed from V and 0 bases from J, the gap between germline ends came to 14 bases. The germline gives CDR1 SGDLS, CDR2 YYNGEE. The CDR3 spans 15 residues. This CDR3 is CASSPALGGSYEQYF. The CDR3 bases that were read are TGTGCCAGCAGCCCCGCGTTGGGGGGCTCCTACGAG.

This clone was detected only a few times. The CDR3 end lies 3 residues beyond the end of the read and is filled in from the germline J gene. The chain carries TRBV18 and TRBJ2-7; tentatively, D is TRBD2 (5 bases). Germline CDR1 reads KGHSH; CDR2 reads LQKENI. V was clipped by 3 bases and J by 1 base, with 7 bases between them. CDR3 length equals 13 residues. The sequenced part of the CDR3 DNA is TGTGCCAGCTCACCCGGGGAATCCTACGAG. Protein product: CASSPGESYE. The entire CDR3 is CASSPGESYEQYF. Full variable domain (outside the CDR3, taken from reference TRBV18 and TRBJ2-7): NAGVMQNPRHLVRRRGQEARLRCSPMKGHSHVYWYRQLPEEGLKFMVYLQKENIIDESGMPKERFSAEFPKEGPSILRIQQVVRGDSAAYFCASSPGESYEQYFGPGTRLTVT.